These 18 T cell receptor beta chains came from one sample sequenced in a study of CD4 T cells in relation to SARS-CoV-2 and coronaviruses (dated by TCRdb to about 2021). The library relied on the immunoSEQ multiplex PCR assay. In TCRdb, the immuneACCESS table is reduced to in-frame sequences with V and J assigned. These tables do not hold every clone; where another copy was compared, an unresolved V gene accounts for under half, and the others remain unexplained. The sample profile shows 10,000 to 11,000 clones; 74% of them were found once. 18% of the sample goes to the ten largest clones. These receptors have no known antigen. CD4+ T cells from unexposed donors were collected before the COVID-19 pandemic (2011-2018). The EasySep CD4+ T cell isolation kit was used to isolate CD4+ T cells once the cultures had run for roughly 10 days. The sample consisted of CD4+ T cells from PBMCs, cultured in vitro. These receptors were taken from a human donor in good health.

The J gene is TRBJ1-2, the V gene TRBV6-2 or TRBV6-3; D is undetermined. This CDR3 is built from 17 residues. Per the germline V gene, CDR1 is MNHEY and CDR2 is SVGEGT. V was cut by 4 bases and J by 0 bases, with 18 bases left in between. The CDR3 bases are TGTGCCAGCAGTTCGATACCCGGCGGGGTCCCTAACTATGGCTACACCTTC. Amino acids: CASSSIPGGVPNYGYTF.

The chain carries TRBV7-9 and TRBJ1-5, with no clear D. Trimming cost V 0 bases and J 4 bases, with 19 bases left between them. Per germline, CDR1 SEHNR and CDR2 FQNEAQ (reference sequence). The CDR3 spans 18 residues. The CDR3 loop reads CASSLAKPLNPRNQPQHF. CDR3 coding DNA: TGTGCCAGCAGCTTAGCGAAGCCACTCAATCCCCGGAATCAGCCCCAGCATTTT.

The genes are TRBV6-6 and TRBJ1-2; weak D call: TRBD1 (5 bases). Per germline, CDR1 MNHNY and CDR2 SVGAGI (reference sequence). Between the trimmed V and J ends, which lost 0 bases and 8 bases, there was a span of 16 bases. The CDR3 covers 15 residues. CDR3 region: CASSYSGDGTGGYTF. CDR3 coding DNA: TGTGCCAGCAGTTACTCCGGCGACGGGACGGGAGGCTACACCTTC.

This chain links TRBV9 with TRBJ2-5; TRBD1 might be the D (6 bases). The CDR3 is 14 amino acids. V lost 0 bases and J 7 bases, leaving 13 bases between the germline ends. CDR1 and CDR2 from the germline V gene are SGDLS and YYNGEE. For the CDR3, the DNA is TGTGCCAGCAGCGTAGGGGACAAAATAGGGACCCAGTACTTC. Its protein product is CASSVGDKIGTQYF.

This clone occurred a few times. The chain couples TRBV2 to TRBJ1-3; D is unclear. The CDR3 covers 12 residues. V was trimmed by 0 bases and J by 11 bases, leaving 8 bases between them. Germline CDR1 is SNHLY and CDR2 is FYNNEI. The CDR3 here is CASSEAVSAIYF. For the CDR3, the DNA is TGTGCCAGCAGTGAAGCGGTCTCGGCCATATATTTT.

V usage is TRBV7-9 and J usage is TRBJ1-2, with a possible D match to TRBD1 (6 bases). Germline CDR1 and CDR2: SEHNR and FQNEAQ (reference sequence). This CDR3 is 12 amino acids long. Trimming shortened V by 5 bases and J by 9 bases, and 13 bases separated the two germline ends. The CDR3 is CASSPLQGRYTF. The CDR3 DNA sequence: TGTGCCAGCAGCCCCTTACAGGGACGCTACACCTTC.

This clone occurred a few times. V usage is TRBV2 and J usage is TRBJ1-2, with 7 bases matching TRBD1. In germline, CDR1 is SNHLY, CDR2 FYNNEI. There are 15 residues in the CDR3. V lost 4 bases, J lost 8 bases, and 13 bases stayed unmatched. The CDR3 is CASSGGTAIKDGYTF. CDR3 nucleotide sequence: TGTGCCAGCAGTGGGGGGACAGCTATAAAGGACGGCTACACCTTC.

V and J are TRBV10-3 and TRBJ1-1; 7 bases line up with TRBD1. CDR1 is ENHRY and CDR2 is SYGVKD in the germline V gene. The V and J ends lost 10 bases and 4 bases, in that order; junction bases with no gene match: 6. CDR3 length equals 12 residues. The CDR3 DNA sequence: TGTGCCAGCAGGGGGACGAGCACTGAAGCTTTCTTT. Amino acid sequence: CASRGTSTEAFF.

The chain recombines TRBV5-6 with TRBJ1-1; 9 nucleotides agree with TRBD1. Germline V gene data show CDR1 as SGHDT and CDR2 as YYEEEE. The V and J ends lost 1 base and 10 bases, in that order; junction bases with no gene match: 8. The CDR3 loop spans 14 amino acids. The CDR3: CASSLLAPGQGAFF. The CDR3 nucleotides read TGTGCCAGCAGCTTGTTAGCCCCGGGACAGGGAGCTTTCTTT.

The rearrangement joins TRBV6-2 or TRBV6-3 to TRBJ2-1; tentative D call: TRBD2 (5 bases). This CDR3 has 16 amino acids. CDR1 is MNHEY, CDR2 SVGEGT, per germline. V was shortened by 2 bases and J by 2 bases, with 13 bases between the two germline ends. Here the CDR3 DNA reads TGTGCCAGCAGTTACGTGGTCGGGATTACCTACAATGAGCAGTTCTTC. It yields the protein CASSYVVGITYNEQFF.

The chain couples TRBV5-1 to TRBJ2-7; 7 bases match TRBD1. J lost 5 bases, V lost 4 bases, and 9 bases had no gene match. Germline CDR1 SGHRS, CDR2 YFSETQ. The CDR3 spans 14 residues. The CDR3: CASSGWTGRDEQYF. Written as DNA, the CDR3 is TGCGCCAGCAGCGGATGGACAGGTCGCGACGAGCAGTACTTC.

This chain connects TRBV21-1 to TRBJ2-6. TRBV21-1 is annotated as a pseudogene. This CDR3 is 15 amino acids long. Here the CDR3 reads CASSLGGTGANVLTF. The CDR3 region has the DNA TGTGCCAGCAGCCTCGGGGGCACTGGGGCCAACGTCCTGACTTTC.

V gene TRBV27 combines with J gene TRBJ2-6; 8 nucleotides line up with TRBD2. This CDR3 is 19 amino acids long. Germline CDR1 and CDR2: MNHEY and SMNVEV (reference sequence). The trim removed 4 bases at V and 0 bases at J, leaving 11 bases unmatched. CDR3 sequence: CASSSLPLSGGSGANVLTF. DNA of the CDR3: TGTGCCAGCAGTTCCCTACCTTTGAGCGGGGGCTCTGGGGCCAACGTCCTGACTTTC.

J is TRBJ1-1 and V is TRBV29-1, with D hard to call. CDR1 is SQVTM and CDR2 is ANQGSEA in the germline V gene. V lost 5 bases and J lost 10, with 20 bases in between. The CDR3 covers 13 residues. The CDR3 region has the DNA TGCAGCGTTACCGACGGCCCCTCTAGCGGAGCTTTCTTT. Encoded protein: CSVTDGPSSGAFF.

The gene calls are TRBV4-1 and TRBJ2-3; D might be TRBD2 (6 bases). Germline CDR1 is MGHRA and CDR2 is YSYEKL. Trimming shortened V by 7 bases and J by 2 bases, and 19 bases separated the two germline ends. The CDR3 sequence is 16 residues long. In DNA form, the CDR3 reads TGCGCCAGCACACCCGCGAGGGCGGGGCCCACAGATACGCAGTATTTT. It encodes CASTPARAGPTDTQYF.

This rearrangement joins TRBV19 to TRBJ1-2; the match to TRBD1 covers 10 bases. This CDR3 spans 15 amino acids. V shed 3 bases and J 8 bases; nucleotides not matched to a gene: 9. Germline lookup yields CDR1 LNHDA and CDR2 SQIVND (reference sequence). The CDR3 nucleotides read TGTGCCAGTAGTATCGGTGCCGGGACAGGGGTCGGCTACACCTTC. Translating gives CASSIGAGTGVGYTF.

This chain links TRBV6-5 with TRBJ2-6; D unclear. V lost 4 bases to trimming and J lost 0 bases, with 7 bases between them. The CDR3 contains 15 residues. Germline CDR1 MNHEY, CDR2 SVGAGI. In nucleotides, the CDR3 is TGTGCCAGCAGTTTTCGGAGCTCTGGGGCCAACGTCCTGACTTTC. It translates to CASSFRSSGANVLTF.

This chain connects TRBV28 to TRBJ1-2; 7 nucleotides agree with TRBD1. Germline CDR1 MDHEN, CDR2 SYDVKM. V lost 2 bases to trimming and J lost 4 bases; unmatched junction nucleotides: 4. The CDR3 has 14 residues. The CDR3 loop reads CASSLRGQRYGYTF. As DNA, the CDR3 is TGTGCCAGCAGTTTAAGGGGACAGCGCTATGGCTACACCTTC.